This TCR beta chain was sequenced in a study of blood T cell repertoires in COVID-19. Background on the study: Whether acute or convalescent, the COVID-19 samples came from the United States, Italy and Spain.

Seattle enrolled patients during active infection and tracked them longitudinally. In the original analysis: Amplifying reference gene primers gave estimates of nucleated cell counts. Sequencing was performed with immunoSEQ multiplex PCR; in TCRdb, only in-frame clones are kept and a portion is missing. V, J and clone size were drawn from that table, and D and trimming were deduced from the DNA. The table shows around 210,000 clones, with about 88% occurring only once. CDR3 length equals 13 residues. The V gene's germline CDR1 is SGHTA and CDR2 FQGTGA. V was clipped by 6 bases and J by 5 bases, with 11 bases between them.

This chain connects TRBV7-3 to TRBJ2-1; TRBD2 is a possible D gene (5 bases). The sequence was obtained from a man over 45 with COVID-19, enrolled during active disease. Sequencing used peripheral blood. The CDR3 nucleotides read TGTGCCAGCAGTTCCGTCGGGGACAATGAGCAGTTCTTC. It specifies CASSSVGDNEQFF.